Each of the 3 T cell receptor beta chains below was sequenced from the same sample in a study of early T cells in non-severe SARS-CoV-2 infection. TCRdb processed the 5' RACE reads anew with MiXCR; each CDR3 protein has one entry. The sample lists some 66,000 distinct CDR3 sequences, over 8% occurring once. Sequencing was carried out using whole blood. All receptors derive from an adult who was a healthcare worker with PCR-confirmed SARS-CoV-2 infection or an uninfected control (not recorded which).

The sample holds many counts of this clonotype. V is TRBV7-9 and J is TRBJ2-5; TRBD1 might be the D (5 bases). The germline V gene encodes CDR1 SEHNR and CDR2 FQNEAQ (reference sequence). The V and J ends lost 2 bases and 5 bases respectively, with 12 bases between them. This CDR3 spans 14 amino acids. CDR3 region: CASSLPRVKETQYF. CDR3 in DNA: TGTGCCAGCAGCTTACCCAGGGTGAAGGAGACCCAGTACTTC.

Ten or more counts support this clonotype. J is TRBJ2-5 and V is TRBV6-2 or TRBV6-3, with a weak D call TRBD2 (5 bases). The germline V gene has CDR1 MNHEY and CDR2 SVGEGT. The CDR3 is 13 amino acids. Trimming left V 8 bases short and J 3 bases short, with 13 bases between. The CDR3 coding sequence is TGTGCCAGCCGGGATCTCGGGGAAGAGACCCAGTACTTC. Translation: CASRDLGEETQYF.

This clonotype was observed a handful of times. The chain recombines TRBV11-2 with TRBJ2-7; 10 bases are a match to TRBD1. V lost 6 bases, J lost 3 bases, and 11 bases stayed unmatched. The CDR3 has 16 residues. Germline loops: CDR1 SGHAT, CDR2 FQNNGV. CDR3 DNA sequence: TGTGCCAGCAGGACCGGGGACCGGGACAGGGGCTACGAGCAGTACTTC. The encoded protein is CASRTGDRDRGYEQYF.